The 2 T cell receptor beta chains in this list originate from one sample, sequenced in a study of tumor and adjacent non-tumor tissue in lung cancer. RNA was extracted from bulk tissue without any cell sorting. TCRbeta libraries were built with three rounds of nested PCR, modified from ARM-PCR. From the multiplex PCR reads, TCRdb called clonotypes with MiXCR, one entry per CDR3 protein. The sample records fewer than 100,000 distinct CDR3 sequences, 55% to 80% being singletons. The sample taken for sequencing was lung tumor tissue. These receptors originate from a woman aged 40 to 50 with non-small cell lung cancer.

Only one count was recorded for this clonotype. This chain connects TRBV11-3 to TRBJ2-1; the D is unclear. V dropped 4 bases and J dropped 13 bases, with 11 bases sitting between them. This CDR3 has 11 amino acids. Germline loops: CDR1 SGHNT, CDR2 YENEEA. CDR3 sequence: CASSSDSNQFF. CDR3 sequence (DNA): TGTGCCAGCAGCTCAGACTCAAACCAGTTCTTC.

The chain uses TRBV29-1 and TRBJ2-7; 9 bases align to TRBD2. This CDR3 is built from 14 residues. Per the germline V gene, CDR1 is SQVTM and CDR2 is ANQGSEA. Germline trimming cut 4 bases from V and 8 bases from J; bases unmatched to any gene: 12. CDR3 in DNA: TGCAGCGTTGCTCTGGGACTAGCTGGTAGAAAGCAGTACTTC. Amino acid sequence: CSVALGLAGRKQYF.